The source of this T cell receptor beta chain is a study of cytomegalovirus exposure and HLA in healthy donors. Whole-study findings and limits: Cytomegalovirus association was assigned to under 200 TCR beta chains. In vitro experiments confirmed that three CMV-associated chains were specific for CMV antigens.

Details on this clone: The target antigen is unknown.

A multiplex PCR was run with 60 Vbeta primers and 13 Jbeta primers. The repertoire was sequenced with immunoSEQ multiplex PCR; TCRdb's copy has only in-frame clones and lacks some. In total, the table holds around 80,000 clones. This CDR3 region has 15 residues. Looked up from germline, CDR1 is MNHEY and CDR2 is SMNVEV (reference sequence). Trimming left V 7 bases short and J 3 bases short, with 18 bases between. The material sequenced was PBMCs. The sequence was obtained from a man aged 40-50 years in good health and CMV-seronegative. V is TRBV27 and J is TRBJ1-1, with D possibly TRBD1 on 5 matching bases. The CDR3, as DNA: TGTGCCAGCACCCCCATCGGCAGGGTGGACACTGAAGCTTTCTTT. It codes for CASTPIGRVDTEAFF.